Listed here are 30 T cell receptor beta chains from one sample, sequenced in a study of blood T cell repertoires in COVID-19. The repertoire was sequenced with immunoSEQ multiplex PCR; TCRdb's copy has only in-frame clones and lacks some. The table records hundreds of thousands of clones, about 88% of them present only once. The sequenced sample was PBMCs or T cells enriched from blood (not recorded which). Receptors were obtained from a woman under 30 who had been exposed to COVID-19.

Notes on this clone: Other DNA sequences of this sample code for an identical CDR3. The rearrangement joins TRBV6-5 to TRBJ1-1; 7 positions match TRBD1. CDR3 length: 13 amino acids. Germline values: CDR1 MNHEY, CDR2 SVGAGI. V lost 6 bases and J lost 1; bases outside the gene matches: 2. CDR3 protein: CASSYRGNTEAFF. For the CDR3, the DNA is TGTGCCAGCAGCTACAGGGGGAACACTGAAGCTTTCTTT.

The V gene is TRBV5-8, the J gene TRBJ2-5; D possibly corresponds to TRBD2 (5 bases). This CDR3 contains 13 residues. V shed 4 bases and J shed 5 bases, with 12 bases lying between them. In germline, CDR1 is SGHTS, CDR2 YDEGEE. In nucleotides, the CDR3 is TGTGCCAGCAGCCTTCGGAGGTGGGAGACCCAGTACTTC. Amino acid sequence: CASSLRRWETQYF.

This chain links TRBV28 with TRBJ1-2; possible D gene TRBD1, 6 bases. The germline V gene encodes CDR1 MDHEN and CDR2 SYDVKM. This CDR3 has 13 amino acids. V was clipped by 6 bases and J by 4 bases, with 12 bases between them. CDR3 DNA: TGTGCCAGCAGATTTACAGGGTCCTATGGCTACACCTTC. It encodes CASRFTGSYGYTF.

This chain connects TRBV11-2 to TRBJ2-7; 7 nucleotides match TRBD2. Germline V gene sequence: CDR1 SGHAT, CDR2 FQNNGV. Trimming at V came to 1 base and at J to 3 bases, leaving 9 bases not matched to a gene. CDR3 size: 16 residues. The CDR3 coding sequence is TGTGCCAGCAGCTTAGCGGAGACTAGCCGCCTCTACGAGCAGTACTTC. Translation: CASSLAETSRLYEQYF.

Here the CDR3 DNA reads TGCGCCAGCAGCTTGGACCGGGGGGCAGATACGCAGTATTTT. Translation gives CASSLDRGADTQYF. The gene calls are TRBV5-1 and TRBJ2-3, with 7 positions matching TRBD2. This CDR3 has 14 residues. Germline V gene lookup returns CDR1 SGHRS and CDR2 YFSETQ. Germline trimming cut 0 bases from V and 4 bases from J; bases unmatched to any gene: 2.

This clone appeared once. The chain couples TRBV7-9 to TRBJ2-3, with 12 bases matching TRBD2. The CDR3 extends over 16 amino acids. The germline CDR1 and CDR2 sequences are SEHNR and FQNEAQ (reference sequence). V gave up 0 bases and J gave up 4 bases; unmatched junction bases: 2. CDR3 region: CASSLALAGGPDTQYF. For the CDR3, the DNA is TGTGCCAGCAGCTTAGCGCTAGCGGGAGGGCCAGATACGCAGTATTTT.

The chain has TRBV7-2 and TRBJ1-3; D uncertain. Germline CDR1 SGHTA, CDR2 FQGNSA. The CDR3 consists of 16 residues. V lost 5 bases to trimming and J lost 0 bases, with 14 bases between them. As DNA, the CDR3 is TGTGCCAGCAGCCCCAATGACATGCTCTCTGGAAACACCATATATTTT. Its protein is CASSPNDMLSGNTIYF.

This sequence joins TRBV5-1 and TRBJ2-3, with D tentatively TRBD1 (6 bases). Germline-derived CDR1 and CDR2 are SGHRS and YFSETQ. The germline V and J ends were trimmed by 0 bases and 5 bases, with 16 bases remaining between them. The length of the CDR3 is 16 residues. The CDR3 spells CASSLDNVGAGDTQYF. In DNA, the CDR3 is TGCGCCAGCAGCTTGGATAACGTGGGGGCGGGAGATACGCAGTATTTT.

The genes are TRBV9 and TRBJ2-1; D is perhaps TRBD1 (6 bases). The ends were cut back, 0 bases at V and 8 bases at J, with 15 bases in the middle. CDR3 length: 15 residues. Germline CDR1 and CDR2: SGDLS and YYNGEE. The CDR3 DNA reads TGTGCCAGCAGCGTAGTACAGGGAGCCATCGATGAGCAGTTCTTC. Amino acid sequence: CASSVVQGAIDEQFF.

This clone was detected a few times. CDR3 DNA: TGTGCCTGGAGCCCAGGACAGGGAGTGAGGAGAGAGACCCAGTACTTC. Translating gives CAWSPGQGVRRETQYF. V usage is TRBV30 and J usage is TRBJ2-5, with 8 bases identical to TRBD1. J was trimmed by 4 bases and V by 3 bases; bases with no gene match: 13. The CDR3 runs to 16 residues. The V gene's germline CDR1 is GTSNPN and CDR2 SVGIG (reference sequence).

The gene calls are TRBV28 and TRBJ1-6, with D possibly TRBD1 on 5 matching bases. The germline V gene has CDR1 MDHEN and CDR2 SYDVKM. Between the trimmed V and J ends, which lost 7 bases and 10 bases, there was a span of 17 bases. The CDR3 loop spans 14 amino acids. The CDR3 spells CASNPQGAWSPLHF. Written as DNA, the CDR3 is TGTGCCAGCAATCCCCAGGGTGCCTGGTCACCCCTCCACTTT.

The rearrangement joins TRBV5-1 to TRBJ2-1, with D tentatively TRBD1 (6 bases). Trimming stripped 2 bases from V and 7 bases from J, with 10 bases between. The V gene's germline CDR1 is SGHRS and CDR2 YFSETQ. The CDR3 sequence is 13 residues long. The CDR3 protein is CASSLIQGNEQFF. The CDR3 DNA is TGCGCCAGCAGCTTAATACAGGGAAATGAGCAGTTCTTC. Complete variable domain (other parts from reference TRBV5-1 and TRBJ2-1): KAGVTQTPRYLIKTRGQQVTLSCSPISGHRSVSWYQQTPGQGLQFLFEYFSETQRNKGNFPGRFSGRQFSNSRSEMNVSTLELGDSALYLCASSLIQGNEQFFGPGTRLTVL.

The V and J genes are TRBV27 and TRBJ2-1; D perhaps matches TRBD1 (6 bases). The CDR3 sequence is 16 residues long. V was shortened by 2 bases and J by 7 bases, with 18 bases between the two germline ends. Per the germline V gene, CDR1 is MNHEY and CDR2 is SMNVEV (reference sequence). CDR3 sequence reads: CASSLEAGTRGNEQFF. The CDR3 DNA follows: TGTGCCAGCAGTTTAGAGGCAGGGACAAGGGGGAATGAGCAGTTCTTC.

The chain employs TRBV4-3 and TRBJ1-2; D is unresolved. V lost 0 bases, J lost 5 bases, and 4 bases lay in between. Germline V gene lookup returns CDR1 LGHNA and CDR2 YSLEER. The CDR3 sequence is 12 residues long. CDR3 sequence: CASSQERYGYTF. CDR3 bases: TGCGCCAGCAGCCAAGAACGGTATGGCTACACCTTC.

The CDR3 loop is CASSLGLAGTYEQFF. The CDR3 region has the DNA TGTGCCAGCAGCTTAGGCCTAGCGGGAACCTACGAGCAGTTCTTC. V gene TRBV11-2 combines with J gene TRBJ2-1; TRBD2 matches at 9 bases. The CDR3 covers 15 residues. CDR1 is SGHAT and CDR2 is FQNNGV in the germline V gene. V lost 1 base, J lost 10 bases, and 8 bases stayed unmatched.

V and J are TRBV7-2 and TRBJ2-2, with 10 positions matching TRBD2. Germline lookup yields CDR1 SGHTA and CDR2 FQGNSA. The CDR3 has 15 amino acids. Trimming removed 4 bases from V and 5 bases from J; junction bases left unmatched: 4. CDR3 nucleotides: TGTGCCAGCAGCTCCGTAGCGGGAGGTACCGGGGAGCTGTTTTTT. It yields the protein CASSSVAGGTGELFF.

This chain links TRBV5-1 with TRBJ2-3, with 14 bases that match TRBD2. V shed 4 bases and J 1 base; nucleotides not matched to a gene: 5. This CDR3 has 17 residues. Germline V gene sequence: CDR1 SGHRS, CDR2 YFSETQ. The CDR3 DNA follows: TGCGCCAGCAGCGAAGGGACTAGCGGGAGTCGCACAGATACGCAGTATTTT. It is translated as CASSEGTSGSRTDTQYF.

The chain joins TRBV4-1 to TRBJ2-6; TRBD1 might be the D (5 bases). V lost 3 bases and J 2 bases, leaving 11 bases between the germline ends. Germline loops: CDR1 MGHRA, CDR2 YSYEKL. This CDR3 has 16 amino acids. The CDR3 region is CASSHNQGTGANVLTF. The CDR3 DNA reads as TGCGCCAGCAGCCACAACCAGGGTACTGGGGCCAACGTCCTGACTTTC.

The chain is built from TRBV5-8 and TRBJ1-2, with TRBD1 matching over 9 bases. The CDR3 extends over 14 amino acids. With 4 bases clipped from V and 7 bases from J, the junction kept 8 bases outside the gene matches. Germline values: CDR1 SGHTS, CDR2 YDEGEE. CDR3 DNA sequence: TGTGCCAGCAGCCGGACAGGGGATTTGAGTGGCTACACCTTC. It translates to CASSRTGDLSGYTF. Together with reference TRBV5-8 and TRBJ1-2, the CDR3 gives the full variable domain: EAGVTQSPTHLIKTRGQQATLRCSPISGHTSVYWYQQALGLGLQFLLWYDEGEERNRGNFPPRFSGRQFPNYSSELNVNALELEDSALYLCASSRTGDLSGYTFGSGTRLTVV.

The chain uses TRBV28 and TRBJ1-2; 7 positions match TRBD1. After removal of 3 bases from V and 11 bases from J, the junction contained 9 bases not matched to a gene. The CDR3 extends over 13 amino acids. Germline V gene data show CDR1 as MDHEN and CDR2 as SYDVKM. The CDR3 loop reads CASSLGQGVGYTF. CDR3 DNA sequence: TGTGCCAGCAGTTTGGGGCAGGGGGTGGGGTACACCTTC.

The chain recombines TRBV27 with TRBJ1-6; 7 nucleotides agree with TRBD1. V shed 0 bases, J shed 10 bases, and the junction held 3 bases outside the gene matches. Germline V gives CDR1 MNHEY, CDR2 SMNVEV (reference sequence). This CDR3 spans 14 amino acids. The CDR3 DNA reads TGTGCCAGCAGTTTATCAGGGGGCGGCTCACCCCTCCACTTT. Protein product: CASSLSGGGSPLHF.

The chain couples TRBV24-1 to TRBJ2-1; 11 nucleotides line up with TRBD1. The CDR3 extends over 18 amino acids. CDR1 is KGHDR, CDR2 SFDVKD, per germline. The V gene end was trimmed by 4 bases and the J gene end by 7 bases; junction bases not matched to a gene: 14. The DNA for the CDR3 is TGTGCCACCAGTGACCCGACCGGGACAGGGGGTGTGTTGAATGAGCAGTTCTTC. This codes for CATSDPTGTGGVLNEQFF.

This CDR3 reads CASSQQSSSYEQYF. CDR3 DNA: TGTGCCAGCTCGCAACAGTCCAGCTCCTACGAGCAGTACTTC. J is TRBJ2-7 and V is TRBV18, with no clear D. Trimming cost V 6 bases and J 0 bases, with 12 bases left between them. Germline lookup yields CDR1 KGHSH and CDR2 LQKENI. The CDR3 totals 14 residues. The whole variable domain, remainder taken from reference TRBV18 and TRBJ2-7, is NAGVMQNPRHLVRRRGQEARLRCSPMKGHSHVYWYRQLPEEGLKFMVYLQKENIIDESGMPKERFSAEFPKEGPSILRIQQVVRGDSAAYFCASSQQSSSYEQYFGPGTRLTVT.

The chain recombines TRBV3-1 (or the pseudogene TRBV3-2) with TRBJ2-7; maybe TRBD2 (5 bases). V was trimmed by 0 bases and J by 8 bases, leaving 17 bases between them. Germline CDR1 LGHDT, CDR2 YNNKEL (reference sequence). The CDR3 contains 15 residues. CDR3 coding DNA: TGTGCCAGCAGCCAAGAGTTCGGAGGACTGGAGAAGCAGTACTTC. Translation gives CASSQEFGGLEKQYF.

This rearrangement joins TRBV6-6 to TRBJ1-4, with a tentative D call TRBD1 (5 bases). The V end was cut by 5 bases, the J end by 3 bases, with 13 bases between. The germline gives CDR1 MNHNY, CDR2 SVGAGI (reference sequence). The CDR3 spans 15 residues. This CDR3 is CASSRKGSANEKLFF. CDR3 bases: TGTGCCAGCAGTCGAAAGGGGTCGGCTAATGAAAAACTGTTTTTT.

V gene TRBV12-5 combines with J gene TRBJ2-1; 11 nucleotides align to TRBD2. The V gene end was trimmed by 7 bases and the J gene end by 8 bases; junction bases not matched to a gene: 13. The CDR3 contains 16 residues. Germline CDR1 reads LGHNT; CDR2 reads FRNRAP. CDR3 protein: CASAPGNSGGAYEQFF. In nucleotides, the CDR3 is TGTGCTAGTGCCCCAGGAAATAGCGGGGGGGCCTATGAGCAGTTCTTC.

The V call is TRBV19, the J call TRBJ1-6, with 7 bases matching TRBD1. There are 16 residues in the CDR3. Germline CDR1 is LNHDA and CDR2 is SQIVND (reference sequence). V shed 5 bases and J 3 bases; nucleotides not matched to a gene: 7. The chain's CDR3 is CASSGETGSYNSPLHF. In nucleotides, the CDR3 is TGTGCCAGTAGTGGGGAGACAGGGAGCTATAATTCACCCCTCCACTTT.

The chain has TRBV18 and TRBJ2-5, with D possibly TRBD2 on 6 matching bases. CDR3 size: 14 residues. CDR1 and CDR2 (germline): KGHSH, LQKENI. V lost 0 bases, J lost 10 bases, and 15 bases lay in between. The CDR3 here is CASSPPGTPGVQYF. CDR3 DNA sequence: TGTGCCAGCTCACCACCAGGGACTCCGGGGGTCCAGTACTTC.

CDR3 DNA sequence: TGTGCCAGCAGCCCAGGAGGTTCACCCTCCTACGAGCAGTACTTC. Its protein product is CASSPGGSPSYEQYF. This chain links TRBV11-2 with TRBJ2-7, with D perhaps TRBD2 (5 bases). CDR3 length equals 15 residues. Germline lookup yields CDR1 SGHAT and CDR2 FQNNGV. The V end lost 5 bases, the J end lost 0 bases, and 14 bases lay between the germline ends.

This rearrangement joins TRBV6-6 to TRBJ1-1; 7 bases match TRBD1. Trimming cost V 5 bases and J 2 bases; bases outside gene matches: 8. Germline V gene sequence: CDR1 MNHNY, CDR2 SVGAGI (reference sequence). The CDR3 spans 15 residues. CDR3 sequence reads: CASSTTDRLNTEAFF. The CDR3 DNA is TGTGCCAGCAGTACGACGGACAGGTTAAACACTGAAGCTTTCTTT.